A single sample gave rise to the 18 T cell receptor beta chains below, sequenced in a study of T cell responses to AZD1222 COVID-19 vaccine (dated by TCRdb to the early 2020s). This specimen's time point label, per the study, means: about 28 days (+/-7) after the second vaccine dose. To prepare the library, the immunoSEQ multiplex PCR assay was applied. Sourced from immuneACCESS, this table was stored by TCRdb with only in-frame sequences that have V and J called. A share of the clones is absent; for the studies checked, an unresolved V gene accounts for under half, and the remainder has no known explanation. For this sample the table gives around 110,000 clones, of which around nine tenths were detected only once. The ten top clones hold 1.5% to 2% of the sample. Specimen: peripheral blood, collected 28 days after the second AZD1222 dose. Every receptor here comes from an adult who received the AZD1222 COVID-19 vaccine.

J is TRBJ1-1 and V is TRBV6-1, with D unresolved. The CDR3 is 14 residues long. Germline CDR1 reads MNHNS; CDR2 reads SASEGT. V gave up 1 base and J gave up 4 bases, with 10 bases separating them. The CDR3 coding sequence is TGTGCCAGCAGTGAAGTGATCGGTGGCACTGAAGCTTTCTTT. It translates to CASSEVIGGTEAFF.

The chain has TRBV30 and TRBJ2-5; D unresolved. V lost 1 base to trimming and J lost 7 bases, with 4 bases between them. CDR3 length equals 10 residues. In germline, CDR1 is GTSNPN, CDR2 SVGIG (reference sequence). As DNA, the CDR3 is TGTGCCTGGAGTGGGGGGACCCAGTACTTC. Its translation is CAWSGGTQYF.

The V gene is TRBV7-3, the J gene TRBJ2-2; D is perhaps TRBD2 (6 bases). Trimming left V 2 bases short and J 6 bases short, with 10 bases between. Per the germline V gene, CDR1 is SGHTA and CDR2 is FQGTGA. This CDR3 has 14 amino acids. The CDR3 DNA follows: TGTGCCAGCAGCTTAGAGCGGGTGGCCGGGGAGCTGTTTTTT. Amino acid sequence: CASSLERVAGELFF.

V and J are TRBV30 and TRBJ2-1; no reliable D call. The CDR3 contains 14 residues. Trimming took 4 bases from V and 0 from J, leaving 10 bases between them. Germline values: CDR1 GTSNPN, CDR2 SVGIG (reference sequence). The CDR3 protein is CAWTPYSSYNEQFF. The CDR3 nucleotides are TGTGCCTGGACCCCGTACAGCTCCTACAATGAGCAGTTCTTC.

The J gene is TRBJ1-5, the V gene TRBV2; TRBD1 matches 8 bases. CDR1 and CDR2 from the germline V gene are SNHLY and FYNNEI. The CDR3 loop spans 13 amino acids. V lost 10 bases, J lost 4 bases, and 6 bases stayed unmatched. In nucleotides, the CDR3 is TGTGCCACCTCAGGGGGCGTTAATCAGCCCCAGCATTTT. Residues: CATSGGVNQPQHF.

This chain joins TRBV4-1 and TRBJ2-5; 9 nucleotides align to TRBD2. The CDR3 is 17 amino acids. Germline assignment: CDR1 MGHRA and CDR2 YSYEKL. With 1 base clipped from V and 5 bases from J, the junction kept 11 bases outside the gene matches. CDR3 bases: TGCGCCAGCAGCCAAGTATTGGTAGCGGGGGACGGGGAGACCCAGTACTTC. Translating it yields CASSQVLVAGDGETQYF.

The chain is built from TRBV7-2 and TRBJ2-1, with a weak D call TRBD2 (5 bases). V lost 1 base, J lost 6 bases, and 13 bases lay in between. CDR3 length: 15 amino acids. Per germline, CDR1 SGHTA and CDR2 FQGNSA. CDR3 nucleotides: TGTGCCAGCAGCTTAGGAGGGATCGCCCGCAATGAGCAGTTCTTC. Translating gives CASSLGGIARNEQFF.

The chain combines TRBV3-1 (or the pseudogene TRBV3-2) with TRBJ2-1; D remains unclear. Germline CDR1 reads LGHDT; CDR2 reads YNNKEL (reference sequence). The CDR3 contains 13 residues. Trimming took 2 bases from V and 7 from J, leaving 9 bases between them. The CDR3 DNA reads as TGTGCCAGCAGCCAATCAGCAGGAAATGAGCAGTTCTTC. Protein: CASSQSAGNEQFF.

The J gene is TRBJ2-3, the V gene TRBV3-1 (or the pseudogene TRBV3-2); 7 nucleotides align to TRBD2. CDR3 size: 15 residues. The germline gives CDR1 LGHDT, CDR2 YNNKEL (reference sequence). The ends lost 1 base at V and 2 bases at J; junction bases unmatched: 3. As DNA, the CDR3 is TGTGCCAGCAGCCAAGGTAGCGGGTCCACAGATACGCAGTATTTT. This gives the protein CASSQGSGSTDTQYF.

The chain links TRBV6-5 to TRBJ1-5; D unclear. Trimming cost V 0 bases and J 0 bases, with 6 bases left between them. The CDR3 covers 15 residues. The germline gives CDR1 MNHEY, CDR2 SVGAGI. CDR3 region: CASSYSLGSNQPQHF. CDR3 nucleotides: TGTGCCAGCAGTTACTCTTTGGGTAGCAATCAGCCCCAGCATTTT.

CDR3 loop: CASSLRDRYNSPLHF. CDR3 coding DNA: TGTGCCAGCAGTCTCCGGGACAGATATAATTCACCCCTCCACTTT. The rearrangement joins TRBV7-8 to TRBJ1-6; 7 nucleotides match TRBD1. V dropped 6 bases and J dropped 4; count of bases not matched to a gene: 6. CDR1 and CDR2 from the germline V gene are SGHVS and FQNEAQ. This CDR3 has 15 amino acids.

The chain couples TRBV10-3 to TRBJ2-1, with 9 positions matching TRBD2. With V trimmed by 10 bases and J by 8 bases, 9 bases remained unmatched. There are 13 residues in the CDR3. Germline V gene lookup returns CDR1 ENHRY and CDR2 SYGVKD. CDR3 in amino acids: CATHSGSGYEQFF. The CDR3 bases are TGTGCCACCCATAGCGGGAGTGGGTATGAGCAGTTCTTC.

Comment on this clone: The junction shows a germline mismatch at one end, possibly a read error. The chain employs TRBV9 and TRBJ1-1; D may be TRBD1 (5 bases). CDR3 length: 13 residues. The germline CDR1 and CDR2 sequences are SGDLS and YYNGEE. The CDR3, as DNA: TGTGCCAGCAGCGCTGGGGGGGGTCCTGAGGCTTTCTTT. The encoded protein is CASSAGGGPEAFF.

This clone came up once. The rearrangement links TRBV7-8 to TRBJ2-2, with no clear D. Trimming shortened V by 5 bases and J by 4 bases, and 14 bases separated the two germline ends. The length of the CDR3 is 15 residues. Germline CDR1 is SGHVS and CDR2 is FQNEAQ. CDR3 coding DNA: TGTGCCAGCAGCCTCTTTGGGCGCGGCACCGGGGAGCTGTTTTTT. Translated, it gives CASSLFGRGTGELFF.

CDR3 DNA sequence: TGTGCCAGCAGGCTCGGACAGAATTCCTACGAGCAGTACTTC. It codes for CASRLGQNSYEQYF. V gene TRBV28 combines with J gene TRBJ2-7, with D possibly being TRBD1 (6 bases). CDR3 length: 14 residues. The V gene's germline CDR1 is MDHEN and CDR2 SYDVKM. Trimming stripped 6 bases from V and 1 base from J, with 13 bases between.

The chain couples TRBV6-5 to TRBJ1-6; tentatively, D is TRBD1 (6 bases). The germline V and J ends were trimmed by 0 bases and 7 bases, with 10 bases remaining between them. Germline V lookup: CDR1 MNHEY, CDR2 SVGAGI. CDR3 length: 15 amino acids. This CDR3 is CASSYSAQGNSPLHF. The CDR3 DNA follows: TGTGCCAGCAGTTACTCGGCACAGGGAAATTCACCCCTCCACTTT.

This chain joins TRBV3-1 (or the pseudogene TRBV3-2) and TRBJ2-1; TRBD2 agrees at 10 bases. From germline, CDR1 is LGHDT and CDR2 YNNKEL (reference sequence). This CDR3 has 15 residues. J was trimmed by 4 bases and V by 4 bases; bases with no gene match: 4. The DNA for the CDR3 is TGTGCCAGCAGCCCCACTAGCGGGGATTACAATGAGCAGTTCTTC. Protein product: CASSPTSGDYNEQFF.

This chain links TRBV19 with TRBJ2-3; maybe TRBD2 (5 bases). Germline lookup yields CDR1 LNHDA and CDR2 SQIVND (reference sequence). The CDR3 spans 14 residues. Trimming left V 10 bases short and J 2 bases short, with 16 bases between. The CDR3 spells CATQAGPNTDTQYF. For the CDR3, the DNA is TGTGCCACTCAGGCGGGCCCGAACACAGATACGCAGTATTTT.